One T cell receptor beta chain is described in this entry. In germline, CDR1 is MNHEY, CDR2 SVGAGI. V dropped 7 bases and J dropped 2 bases, with 8 bases sitting between them. There are 12 residues in the CDR3. One entry per CDR3 protein results from TCRdb running MiXCR on the 5' RACE reads. This sample yields about 530,000 distinct CDR3 sequences, of which around 20% are seen a single time; approximately 0.48% belongs to the top ten. The data belong to a study of identical twins. These data were also filed under a second study, of yellow fever vaccine responses in identical twins.

This rearrangement joins TRBV6-5 to TRBJ2-5, with D uncertain. The clonotype comes from a woman under 30 in good health. Specimen: CD4+ T cells sorted from blood. CDR3 region: CASKRGQETQYF. In DNA form, the CDR3 reads TGTGCCAGCAAACGTGGGCAAGAGACCCAGTACTTC.